This T cell receptor beta chain came from a study of T cells after yellow fever vaccination. In this sample, this clonotype turned up a few times. Its antigen is as yet unknown. The V and J ends lost 0 bases and 4 bases, in that order; junction bases with no gene match: 4. Germline V CDR1 and CDR2: MNHEY, SVGAGI. This CDR3 contains 15 residues. 5'RACE template switching produced TCR cDNA carrying a universal primer site and UMIs. TCRdb reprocessed the 5' RACE reads via MiXCR and lists one record per CDR3 protein. The repertoire has just under 600,000 distinct CDR3 sequences, about 13% of them found once; the top ten carry around 15%. Points from the study as a whole: Although the secondary response was weaker, it peaked faster, at day 5 versus 15. The booster response re-showed most primary clones: around 97% CD4, more than 70% CD8.

Material: PBMCs, obtained on the day of the yellow fever booster vaccination. The J gene is TRBJ2-7, the V gene TRBV6-5; 9 bases are a match to TRBD1. This TCR came from a man aged 25-45 years who received the YFV17D yellow fever vaccine. CDR3 nucleotides: TGTGCCAGCAGTTACTCTGGGACAGGGAAATACGAGCAGTACTTC. Translated, it gives CASSYSGTGKYEQYF.